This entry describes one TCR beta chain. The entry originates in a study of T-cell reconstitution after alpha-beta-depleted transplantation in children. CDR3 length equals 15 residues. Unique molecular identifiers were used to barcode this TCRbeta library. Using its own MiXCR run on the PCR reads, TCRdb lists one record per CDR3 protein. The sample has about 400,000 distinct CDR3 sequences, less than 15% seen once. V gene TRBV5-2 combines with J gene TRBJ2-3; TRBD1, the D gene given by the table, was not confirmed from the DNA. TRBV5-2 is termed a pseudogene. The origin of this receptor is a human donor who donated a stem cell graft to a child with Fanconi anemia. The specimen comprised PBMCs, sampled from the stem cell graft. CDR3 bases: TGTGCCATGGGCCCCGGGCCACGGGGAACAGATACGCAGTATTTT. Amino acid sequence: CAMGPGPRGTDTQYF.